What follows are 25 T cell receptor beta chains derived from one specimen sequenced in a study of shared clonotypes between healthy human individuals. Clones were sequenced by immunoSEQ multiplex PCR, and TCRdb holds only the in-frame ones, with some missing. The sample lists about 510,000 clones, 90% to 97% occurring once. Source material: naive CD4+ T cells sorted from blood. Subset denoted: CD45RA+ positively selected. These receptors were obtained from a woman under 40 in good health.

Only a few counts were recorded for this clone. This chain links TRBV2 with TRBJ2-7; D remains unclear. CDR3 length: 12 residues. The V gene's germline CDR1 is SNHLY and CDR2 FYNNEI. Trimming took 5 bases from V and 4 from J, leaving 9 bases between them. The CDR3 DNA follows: TGTGCCAGCAGTCCCCAGATTTACGAGCAGTACTTC. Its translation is CASSPQIYEQYF.

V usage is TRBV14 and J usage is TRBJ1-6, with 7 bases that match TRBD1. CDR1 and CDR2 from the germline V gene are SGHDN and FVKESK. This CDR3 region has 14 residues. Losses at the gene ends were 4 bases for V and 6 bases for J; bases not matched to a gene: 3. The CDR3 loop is CASSLRGSNSPLHF. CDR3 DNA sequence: TGTGCCAGCAGCCTCAGGGGGAGTAATTCACCCCTCCACTTT.

CDR3 protein: CASSYWATGSNEQYF. The CDR3 DNA reads as TGTGCCAGCAGTTACTGGGCGACAGGGTCAAACGAGCAGTACTTC. The genes are TRBV6-5 and TRBJ2-7; 7 nucleotides align to TRBD1. This CDR3 has 15 amino acids. V lost 1 base and J lost 5; bases outside the gene matches: 8. Germline V gene sequence: CDR1 MNHEY, CDR2 SVGAGI.

CDR3 region: CASSPTGLGNQPQHF. The CDR3 DNA is TGTGCCAGCAGTCCAACAGGGTTGGGCAATCAGCCCCAGCATTTT. This chain uses TRBV28 with TRBJ1-5, with a tentative D call TRBD1 (6 bases). Per germline, CDR1 MDHEN and CDR2 SYDVKM. The ends were cut back, 5 bases at V and 2 bases at J, with 13 bases in the middle. The CDR3 has 15 residues. Variable domain in full (rest from reference TRBV28 and TRBJ1-5): DVKVTQSSRYLVKRTGEKVFLECVQDMDHENMFWYRQDPGLGLRLIYFSYDVKMKEKGDIPEGYSVSREKKERFSLILESASTNQTSMYLCASSPTGLGNQPQHFGDGTRLSIL.

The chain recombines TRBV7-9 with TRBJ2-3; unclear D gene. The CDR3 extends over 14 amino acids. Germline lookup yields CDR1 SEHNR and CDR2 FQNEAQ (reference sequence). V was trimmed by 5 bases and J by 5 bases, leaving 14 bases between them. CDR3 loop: CASSPVAARDTQYF. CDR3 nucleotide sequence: TGTGCCAGCAGCCCCGTGGCCGCCAGAGATACGCAGTATTTT.

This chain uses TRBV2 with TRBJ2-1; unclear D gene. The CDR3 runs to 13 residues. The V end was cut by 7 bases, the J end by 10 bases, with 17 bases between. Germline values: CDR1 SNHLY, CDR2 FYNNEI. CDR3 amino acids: CASKAKFSEEQFF. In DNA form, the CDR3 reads TGTGCCAGCAAGGCAAAATTTTCGGAAGAGCAGTTCTTC. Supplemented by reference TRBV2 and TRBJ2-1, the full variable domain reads EPEVTQTPSHQVTQMGQEVILRCVPISNHLYFYWYRQILGQKVEFLVSFYNNEISEKSEIFDDQFSVERPDGSNFTLKIRSTKLEDSAMYFCASKAKFSEEQFFGPGTRLTVL.

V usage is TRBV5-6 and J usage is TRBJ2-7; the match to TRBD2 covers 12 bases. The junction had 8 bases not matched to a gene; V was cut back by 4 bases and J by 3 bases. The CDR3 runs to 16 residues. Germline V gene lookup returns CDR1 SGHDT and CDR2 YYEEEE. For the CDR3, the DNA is TGTGCCAGCAGCGCCCGGACTAGCGGGATGATCTACGAGCAGTACTTC. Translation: CASSARTSGMIYEQYF.

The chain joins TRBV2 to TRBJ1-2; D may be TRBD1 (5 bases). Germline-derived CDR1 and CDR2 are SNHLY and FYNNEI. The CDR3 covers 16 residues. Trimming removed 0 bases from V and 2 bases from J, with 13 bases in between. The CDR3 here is CASSEATAGTNYGYTF. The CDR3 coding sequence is TGTGCCAGCAGTGAAGCAACTGCCGGGACCAACTATGGCTACACCTTC.

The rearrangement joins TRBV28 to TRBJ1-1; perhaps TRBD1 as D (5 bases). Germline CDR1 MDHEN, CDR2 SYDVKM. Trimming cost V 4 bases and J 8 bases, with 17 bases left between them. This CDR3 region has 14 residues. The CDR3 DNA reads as TGTGCCAGCAGTTCCAACCACAGGTGGGGGGAAGCTTTCTTT. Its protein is CASSSNHRWGEAFF.

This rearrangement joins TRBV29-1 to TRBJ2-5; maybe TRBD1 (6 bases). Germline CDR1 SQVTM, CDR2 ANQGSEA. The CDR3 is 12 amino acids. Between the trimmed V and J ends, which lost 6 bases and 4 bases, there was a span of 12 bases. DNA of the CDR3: TGCAGCGTCAGGGGTACAGTAGAGACCCAGTACTTC. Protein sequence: CSVRGTVETQYF. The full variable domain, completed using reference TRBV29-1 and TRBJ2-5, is SAVISQKPSRDICQRGTSLTIQCQVDSQVTMMFWYRQQPGQSLTLIATANQGSEATYESGFVIDKFPISRPNLTFSTLTVSNMSPEDSSIYLCSVRGTVETQYFGPGTRLLVL.

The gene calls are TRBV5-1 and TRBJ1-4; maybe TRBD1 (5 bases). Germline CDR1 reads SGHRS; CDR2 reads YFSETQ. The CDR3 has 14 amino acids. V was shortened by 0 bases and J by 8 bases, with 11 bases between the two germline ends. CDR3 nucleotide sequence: TGCGCCAGCAGCTTGGTCCAGGGCGACGAAAAACTGTTTTTT. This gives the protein CASSLVQGDEKLFF.

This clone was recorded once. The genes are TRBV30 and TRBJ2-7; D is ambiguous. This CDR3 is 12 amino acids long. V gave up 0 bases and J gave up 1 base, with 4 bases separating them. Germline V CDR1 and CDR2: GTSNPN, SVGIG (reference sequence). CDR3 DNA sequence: TGTGCCTGGAGTGTCGGGTCCTACGAGCAGTACTTC. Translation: CAWSVGSYEQYF.

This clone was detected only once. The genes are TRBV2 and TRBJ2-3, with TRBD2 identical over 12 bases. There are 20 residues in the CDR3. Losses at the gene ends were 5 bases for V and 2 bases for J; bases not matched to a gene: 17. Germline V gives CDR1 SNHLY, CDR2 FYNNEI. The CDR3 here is CASSHRGSASGRGPTDTQYF. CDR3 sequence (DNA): TGTGCCAGCAGTCACCGGGGGTCCGCTAGCGGGAGGGGCCCCACAGATACGCAGTATTTT.

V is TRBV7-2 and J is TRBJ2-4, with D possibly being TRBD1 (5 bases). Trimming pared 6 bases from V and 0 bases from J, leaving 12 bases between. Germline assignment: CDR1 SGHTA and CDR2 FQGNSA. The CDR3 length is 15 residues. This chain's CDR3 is CASRQAVIAKNIQYF. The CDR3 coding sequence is TGTGCCAGCAGACAGGCGGTCATAGCCAAAAACATTCAGTACTTC.

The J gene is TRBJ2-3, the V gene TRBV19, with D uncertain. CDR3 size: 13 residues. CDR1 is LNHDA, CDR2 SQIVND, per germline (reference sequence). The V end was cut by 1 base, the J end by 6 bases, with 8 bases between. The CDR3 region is CASSIGGLDTQYF. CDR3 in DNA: TGTGCCAGTAGTATAGGGGGTTTGGATACGCAGTATTTT.

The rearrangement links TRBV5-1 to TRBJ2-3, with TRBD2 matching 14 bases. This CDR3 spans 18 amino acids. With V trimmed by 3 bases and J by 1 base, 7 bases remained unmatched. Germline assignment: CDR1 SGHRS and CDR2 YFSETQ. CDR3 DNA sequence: TGCGCCAGCAGCTGGACTAGCGGGAGGCCCCTCCGCACAGATACGCAGTATTTT. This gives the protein CASSWTSGRPLRTDTQYF.

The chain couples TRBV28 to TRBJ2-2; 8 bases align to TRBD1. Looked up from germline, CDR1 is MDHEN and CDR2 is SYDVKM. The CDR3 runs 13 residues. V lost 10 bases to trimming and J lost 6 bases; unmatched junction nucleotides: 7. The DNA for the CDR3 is TGTGCCATTAGACAGGGGCAGGCCGGGGAGCTGTTTTTT. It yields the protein CAIRQGQAGELFF. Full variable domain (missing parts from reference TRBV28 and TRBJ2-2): DVKVTQSSRYLVKRTGEKVFLECVQDMDHENMFWYRQDPGLGLRLIYFSYDVKMKEKGDIPEGYSVSREKKERFSLILESASTNQTSMYLCAIRQGQAGELFFGEGSRLTVL.

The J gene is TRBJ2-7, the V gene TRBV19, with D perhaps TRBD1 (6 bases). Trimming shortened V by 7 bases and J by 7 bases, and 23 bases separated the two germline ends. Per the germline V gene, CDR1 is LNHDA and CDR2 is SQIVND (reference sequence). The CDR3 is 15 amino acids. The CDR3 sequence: CASKRRRTEPGEQYF. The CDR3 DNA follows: TGTGCCAGTAAACGGAGAAGGACAGAACCTGGGGAGCAGTACTTC.

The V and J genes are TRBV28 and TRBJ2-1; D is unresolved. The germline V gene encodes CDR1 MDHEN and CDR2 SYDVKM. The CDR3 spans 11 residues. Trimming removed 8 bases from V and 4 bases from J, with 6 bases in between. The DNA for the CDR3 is TGTGCCAGCGGTACTTACAATGAGCAGTTCTTC. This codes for CASGTYNEQFF.

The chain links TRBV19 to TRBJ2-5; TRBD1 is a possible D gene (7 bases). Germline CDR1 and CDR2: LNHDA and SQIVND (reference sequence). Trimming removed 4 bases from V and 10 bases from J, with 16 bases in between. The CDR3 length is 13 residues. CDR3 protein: CASSNSYRGGQYF. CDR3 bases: TGTGCCAGTAGTAACTCCTACAGGGGAGGCCAGTACTTC.

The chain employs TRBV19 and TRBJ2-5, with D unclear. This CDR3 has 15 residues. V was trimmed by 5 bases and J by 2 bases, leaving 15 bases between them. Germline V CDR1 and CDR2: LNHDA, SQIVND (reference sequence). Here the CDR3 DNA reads TGTGCCAGTAGTGTCTTCGGACGGGTGCAAGAGACCCAGTACTTC. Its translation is CASSVFGRVQETQYF. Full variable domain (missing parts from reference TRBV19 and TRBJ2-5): DGGITQSPKYLFRKEGQNVTLSCEQNLNHDAMYWYRQDPGQGLRLIYYSQIVNDFQKGDIAEGYSVSREKKESFPLTVTSAQKNPTAFYLCASSVFGRVQETQYFGPGTRLLVL.

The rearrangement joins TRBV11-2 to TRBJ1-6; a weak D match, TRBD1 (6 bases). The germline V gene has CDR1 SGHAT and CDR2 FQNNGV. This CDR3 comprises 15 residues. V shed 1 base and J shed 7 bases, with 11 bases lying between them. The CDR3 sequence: CASSLAGGQNSPLHF. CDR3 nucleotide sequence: TGTGCCAGCAGCTTAGCGGGGGGGCAGAATTCACCCCTCCACTTT.

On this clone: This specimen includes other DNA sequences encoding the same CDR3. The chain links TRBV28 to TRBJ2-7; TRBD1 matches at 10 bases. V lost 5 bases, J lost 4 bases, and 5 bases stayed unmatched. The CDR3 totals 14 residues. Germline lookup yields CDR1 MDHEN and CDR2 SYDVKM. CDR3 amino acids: CASSLGTGVYEQYF. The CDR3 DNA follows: TGTGCCAGCAGTCTCGGGACAGGGGTATACGAGCAGTACTTC.

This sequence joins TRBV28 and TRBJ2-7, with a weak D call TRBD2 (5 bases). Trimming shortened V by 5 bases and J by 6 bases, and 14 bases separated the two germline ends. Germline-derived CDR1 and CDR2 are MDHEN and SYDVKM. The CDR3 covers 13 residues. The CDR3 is CASSPPRTGEQYF. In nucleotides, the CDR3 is TGTGCCAGCAGTCCCCCCCGGACTGGCGAGCAGTACTTC. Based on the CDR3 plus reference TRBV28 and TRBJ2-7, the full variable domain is DVKVTQSSRYLVKRTGEKVFLECVQDMDHENMFWYRQDPGLGLRLIYFSYDVKMKEKGDIPEGYSVSREKKERFSLILESASTNQTSMYLCASSPPRTGEQYFGPGTRLTVT.

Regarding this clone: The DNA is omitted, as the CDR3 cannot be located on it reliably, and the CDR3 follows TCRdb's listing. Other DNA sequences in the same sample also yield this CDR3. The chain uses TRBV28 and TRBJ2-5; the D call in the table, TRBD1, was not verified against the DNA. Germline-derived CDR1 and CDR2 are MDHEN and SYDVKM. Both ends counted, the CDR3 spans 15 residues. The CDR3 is CASSFLAGGQETQYF.